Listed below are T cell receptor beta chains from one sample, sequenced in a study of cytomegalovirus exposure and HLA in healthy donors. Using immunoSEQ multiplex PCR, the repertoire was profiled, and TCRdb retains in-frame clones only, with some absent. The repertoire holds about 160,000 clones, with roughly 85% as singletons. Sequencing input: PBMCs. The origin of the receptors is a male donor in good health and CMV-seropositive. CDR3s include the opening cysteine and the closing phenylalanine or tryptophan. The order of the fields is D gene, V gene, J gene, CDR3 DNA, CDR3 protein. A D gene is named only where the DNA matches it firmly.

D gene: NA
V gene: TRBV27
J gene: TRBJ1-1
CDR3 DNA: TGTGCCAGCACCTCAGGGCTGAACACTGAAGCTTTCTTT
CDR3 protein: CASTSGLNTEAFF

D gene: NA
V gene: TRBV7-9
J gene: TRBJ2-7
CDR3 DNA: TGTGCCAGCAGCTTATTGTCGGGAATTGGAGAGCAGTACTTC
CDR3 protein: CASSLLSGIGEQYF

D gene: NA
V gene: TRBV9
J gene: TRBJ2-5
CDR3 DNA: TGTGCCAGCAGCACCCGCCCCAGCGGGCAAGAGACCCAGTACTTC
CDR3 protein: CASSTRPSGQETQYF

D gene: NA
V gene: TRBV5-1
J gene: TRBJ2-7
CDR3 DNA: TGCGCCAGCAGCAAACAGGGCAACGAGCAGTACTTC
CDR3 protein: CASSKQGNEQYF

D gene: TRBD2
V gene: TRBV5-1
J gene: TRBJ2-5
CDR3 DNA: TGCGCCAGCAGCGGTGGACTAGCGGGAGGGCCCTCGGAGACCCAGTACTTC
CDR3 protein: CASSGGLAGGPSETQYF

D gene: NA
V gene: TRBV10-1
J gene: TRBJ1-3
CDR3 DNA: TGCGCCAGCAGTGACCGAGGTGACACCATATATTTT
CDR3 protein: CASSDRGDTIYF

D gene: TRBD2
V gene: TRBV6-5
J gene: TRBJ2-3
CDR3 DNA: TGTGCCAGCAGGCGTCTTGGCGGGGGTACAGATACGCAGTATTTT
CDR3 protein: CASRRLGGGTDTQYF

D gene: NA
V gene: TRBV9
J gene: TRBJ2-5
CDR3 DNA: TGTGCCAGCAGCGTGGGGGGGACAGGTGGGGAGACCCAGTACTTC
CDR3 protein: CASSVGGTGGETQYF

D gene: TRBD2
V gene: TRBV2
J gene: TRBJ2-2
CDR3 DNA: TGTGCCAGCAGTGAAATCAGACTAGCGGGCGCGAACACCGGGGAGCTGTTTTTT
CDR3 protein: CASSEIRLAGANTGELFF

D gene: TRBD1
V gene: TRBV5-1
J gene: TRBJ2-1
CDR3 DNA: TGCGCCAGCAGCTTGGAGGGACAGGGGGCCGATGAGCAGTTCTTC
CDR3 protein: CASSLEGQGADEQFF

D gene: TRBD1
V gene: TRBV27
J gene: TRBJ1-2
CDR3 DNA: TGTGCCAGCGGATTCGGCGCAGGGGGCAGCGGCTACACCTTC
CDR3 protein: CASGFGAGGSGYTF

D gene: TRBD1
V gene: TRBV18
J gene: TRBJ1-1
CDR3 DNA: TGTGCCAGCTCACCCTCACTCTCTGGACAGGGCACTGAAGCTTTCTTT
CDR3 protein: CASSPSLSGQGTEAFF

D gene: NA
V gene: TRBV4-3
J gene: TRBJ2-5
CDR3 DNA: TGCGCCAGCAGCCCTTCCCGGGGGGCGTCTCAAGAGACCCAGTACTTC
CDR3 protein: CASSPSRGASQETQYF

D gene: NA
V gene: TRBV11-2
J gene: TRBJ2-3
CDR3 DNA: TGTGCCAGCAGCCAAGGGCCTTGGGCGGAGGGCACAGATACGCAGTATTTT
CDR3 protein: CASSQGPWAEGTDTQYF

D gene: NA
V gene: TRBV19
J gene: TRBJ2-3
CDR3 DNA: TGTGCCAGTAGTATAGAAACAGATGTGGGTACGCAGTATTTT
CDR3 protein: CASSIETDVGTQYF

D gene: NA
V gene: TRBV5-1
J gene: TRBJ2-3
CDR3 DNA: TGCGCCAGCAGCTTGCTGGCGACCAGGGATACGCAGTATTTT
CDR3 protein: CASSLLATRDTQYF